Described below is a single T cell receptor (beta chain) sequence and its context. Its target is unknown. The CDR3 runs to 18 residues. Germline V gene sequence: CDR1 KGHDR, CDR2 SFDVKD. Trimming at V came to 5 bases and at J to 6 bases, leaving 18 bases not matched to a gene. The data originate from a study of T cells after yellow fever vaccination. Study conclusions and caveats: Booster sampling recovered most clones from primary vaccination (approximately 97% CD4, roughly 88% CD8).

TCRdb ran MiXCR on the 5' RACE reads and lists one entry per CDR3 protein. The table shows 300,000 to 400,000 distinct CDR3 sequences, with 3.5% to 4.5% occurring only once. The chain carries TRBV24-1 and TRBJ2-3; the match to TRBD1 covers 8 bases. The sequencing used PBMCs, collected 5 days after the yellow fever booster vaccination. This receptor was identified in a man aged 18 to 29 who received the YFV17D yellow fever vaccine. DNA for the CDR3: TGTGCCACCAGTGCCTCCGGGACAGGTGAAGGAACGTCGGATACGCAGTATTTT. Residues: CATSASGTGEGTSDTQYF.